The next 15 T cell receptor beta chains were all read from a single sample in a study of sequential checkpoint blockade in melanoma. The data were produced by immunoSEQ multiplex PCR, yet TCRdb's version contains in-frame clones alone and is incomplete. This sample yields some 20,000 clones, of which around 85% are seen a single time; around 25% belongs to the top ten. Indicated treatment: randomized to nivolumab then ipilimumab (arm A) or the reverse (arm B). Sequences were derived from CD8+ T cells sorted from blood (inferred from file names), sampled from a patient given nivolumab and ipilimumab in sequence. The receptors shown here come from a human donor with melanoma.

The chain combines TRBV5-1 with TRBJ2-7; 7 nucleotides match TRBD2. Germline-derived CDR1 and CDR2 are SGHRS and YFSETQ. CDR3 length: 14 residues. V trimming: 7 bases; J trimming: 3 bases; junction bases outside the gene matches: 10. The CDR3 reads CASGLADMDYEQYF. CDR3 DNA: TGCGCCAGCGGTCTAGCGGACATGGACTACGAGCAGTACTTC.

The gene calls are TRBV5-6 and TRBJ2-5; 8 bases align to TRBD1. CDR3 length: 15 amino acids. V was clipped by 1 base and J by 5 bases; unmatched bases: 7. Germline-derived CDR1 and CDR2 are SGHDT and YYEEEE. The CDR3 DNA reads as TGTGCCAGCAGCTTGACTTCAGGGGGCGTGGAGACCCAGTACTTC. Translating it yields CASSLTSGGVETQYF.

On this clone: It is unclear where the CDR3 begins or ends on the DNA, so no DNA is shown, and the CDR3 is as TCRdb lists it. The rearrangement joins TRBV27 to TRBJ2-2; TRBD1 is the table's D call and was not checked against the DNA. CDR1 is MNHEY and CDR2 is SMNVEV in the germline V gene (reference sequence). Both ends counted, the CDR3 spans 15 residues. The chain's CDR3 is CASSFLAANTGELFF.

V is TRBV4-3 and J is TRBJ2-4; D might be TRBD2 (6 bases). This CDR3 region has 15 residues. V lost 1 base and J lost 3, with 10 bases in between. Germline CDR1 and CDR2: LGHNA and YSLEER. CDR3 amino acids: CASSQVEGVKNIQYF. The CDR3 DNA reads TGCGCCAGCAGCCAAGTGGAGGGTGTCAAAAACATTCAGTACTTC.

V and J are TRBV7-9 and TRBJ1-2, with 9 bases that match TRBD1. Germline loops: CDR1 SEHNR, CDR2 FQNEAQ (reference sequence). CDR3 length equals 15 residues. Unmatched junction bases numbered 8, after V lost 4 bases and J lost 5 bases. CDR3 loop: CASSSPGTGRYGYTF. The CDR3 coding sequence is TGTGCCAGCAGCTCCCCCGGGACAGGGCGGTATGGCTACACCTTC.

This clone was counted a single time. The V call is TRBV28, the J call TRBJ2-7, with TRBD1 matching over 8 bases. V shed 2 bases and J 7 bases; nucleotides not matched to a gene: 7. The CDR3 sequence is 14 residues long. The germline CDR1 and CDR2 sequences are MDHEN and SYDVKM. CDR3 protein: CASSLGRGQWEQYF. The CDR3 DNA sequence: TGTGCCAGCAGTTTAGGCAGGGGGCAGTGGGAGCAGTACTTC.

The chain is built from TRBV27 and TRBJ2-7; 7 nucleotides match TRBD2. V dropped 1 base and J dropped 0; count of bases not matched to a gene: 3. This CDR3 is 15 amino acids long. Germline CDR1 MNHEY, CDR2 SMNVEV (reference sequence). The CDR3 is CASSLWGGSSYEQYF. CDR3 coding DNA: TGTGCCAGCAGTTTATGGGGCGGGAGCTCCTACGAGCAGTACTTC.

The chain links TRBV4-3 to TRBJ2-1; 11 bases match TRBD2. The CDR3 is made up of 17 amino acids. The germline V gene has CDR1 LGHNA and CDR2 YSLEER. V trimming: 1 base; J trimming: 7 bases; junction bases outside the gene matches: 9. CDR3 in amino acids: CASSQGVAGGGGNEQFF. The CDR3 DNA is TGCGCCAGCAGCCAAGGGGTAGCGGGGGGGGGTGGGAATGAGCAGTTCTTC.

The rearrangement uses TRBV9 and TRBJ2-3, with 8 positions matching TRBD2. In germline, CDR1 is SGDLS, CDR2 YYNGEE. There are 14 residues in the CDR3. J was trimmed by 0 bases and V by 3 bases; bases with no gene match: 0. CDR3 sequence (DNA): TGTGCCAGCAGCGCTAGCGGGAGCACAGATACGCAGTATTTT. As protein: CASSASGSTDTQYF.

The chain uses TRBV2 and TRBJ1-2, with D maybe TRBD1 (5 bases). Germline CDR1 SNHLY, CDR2 FYNNEI. V shed 7 bases and J shed 4 bases, with 16 bases lying between them. This CDR3 contains 14 residues. CDR3 nucleotide sequence: TGTGCCAGCAAAAGGGAGGGCCAGGGCTATGGCTACACCTTC. Translation: CASKREGQGYGYTF.

V gene TRBV27 combines with J gene TRBJ2-1; 9 bases align to TRBD1. V trimming: 2 bases; J trimming: 3 bases; junction bases outside the gene matches: 2. Germline V gene sequence: CDR1 MNHEY, CDR2 SMNVEV (reference sequence). This CDR3 comprises 15 residues. CDR3 sequence (DNA): TGTGCCAGCAGTTTAACGGGACAGGGCTACAATGAGCAGTTCTTC. Encoded protein: CASSLTGQGYNEQFF.

The gene calls are TRBV27 and TRBJ2-1; TRBD1 matches at 7 bases. CDR1 is MNHEY, CDR2 SMNVEV, per germline (reference sequence). Germline trimming cut 8 bases from V and 8 bases from J; bases unmatched to any gene: 12. The CDR3 is made up of 14 amino acids. CDR3 sequence (DNA): TGTGCCAGCCGGGTAGGGGGCGCATTATATGAGCAGTTCTTC. It yields the protein CASRVGGALYEQFF.

The chain combines TRBV11-2 with TRBJ2-7; 8 nucleotides line up with TRBD1. In germline, CDR1 is SGHAT, CDR2 FQNNGV. The ends lost 5 bases at V and 4 bases at J; junction bases unmatched: 7. The CDR3 covers 14 residues. CDR3 region: CASSPGTGPYEQYF. CDR3 sequence (DNA): TGTGCCAGCAGCCCTGGGACAGGACCATACGAGCAGTACTTC.

V and J are TRBV6-5 and TRBJ1-3; TRBD1 might be the D (6 bases). Trimming removed 2 bases at V and 0 bases at J, with 11 bases between. The CDR3 loop spans 16 amino acids. CDR1 and CDR2 (germline): MNHEY, SVGAGI. This CDR3 reads CASSYPGQYSGNTIYF. The CDR3 DNA follows: TGTGCCAGCAGTTACCCCGGACAGTACTCTGGAAACACCATATATTTT.

As for this clone: One end of the junction is discordant with germline, which a read error may explain. Different DNA sequences within this sample yield the same CDR3. J is TRBJ1-6 and V is TRBV9; TRBD1 matches at 8 bases. CDR1 and CDR2 (germline): SGDLS, YYNGEE. The CDR3 loop spans 16 amino acids. CDR3 protein: CASSAWRDRQNSPLHF. DNA of the CDR3: TGTGCCAGCAGCGCCTGGAGGGACAGGCAAAATTCCCCCCTCCACTTT.